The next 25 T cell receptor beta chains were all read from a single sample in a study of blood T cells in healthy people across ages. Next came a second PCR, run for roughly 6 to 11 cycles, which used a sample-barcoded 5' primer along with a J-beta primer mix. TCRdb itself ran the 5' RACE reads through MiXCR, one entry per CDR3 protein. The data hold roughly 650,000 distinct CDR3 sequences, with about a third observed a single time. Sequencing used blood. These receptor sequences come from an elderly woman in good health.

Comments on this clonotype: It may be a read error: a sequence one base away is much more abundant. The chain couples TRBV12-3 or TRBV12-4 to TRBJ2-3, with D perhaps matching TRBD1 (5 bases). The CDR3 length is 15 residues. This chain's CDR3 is CASSLGQFSTDAQYF. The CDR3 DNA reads TGTGCCAGCAGTTTAGGACAGTTTAGCACAGATGCGCAGTATTTT.

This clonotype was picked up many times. The CDR3 sequence: CASSSGSRGATEQYF. The CDR3 nucleotides are TGTGCCAGCAGCTCCGGGAGTAGAGGGGCTACGGAGCAGTACTTC. This chain uses TRBV7-2 with TRBJ2-7, with a weak D call TRBD2 (6 bases). V dropped 4 bases and J dropped 7 bases, with 20 bases sitting between them. The CDR3 sequence is 15 residues long. Germline-derived CDR1 and CDR2 are SGHTA and FQGNSA.

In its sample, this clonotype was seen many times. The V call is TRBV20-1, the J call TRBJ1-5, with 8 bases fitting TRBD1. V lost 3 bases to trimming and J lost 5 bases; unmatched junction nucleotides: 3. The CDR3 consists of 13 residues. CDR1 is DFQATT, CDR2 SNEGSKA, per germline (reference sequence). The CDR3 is CSASGQGYQPQHF. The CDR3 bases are TGCAGTGCTAGCGGACAGGGATATCAGCCCCAGCATTTT.

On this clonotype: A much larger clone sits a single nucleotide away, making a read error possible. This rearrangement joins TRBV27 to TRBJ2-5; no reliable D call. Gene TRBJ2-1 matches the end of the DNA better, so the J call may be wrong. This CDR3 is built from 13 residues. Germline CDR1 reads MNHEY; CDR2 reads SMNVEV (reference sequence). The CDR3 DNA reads TGTGCCAGCAGTTTAATCTACCAAGAGACCCAGTTCTTC. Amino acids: CASSLIYQETQFF.

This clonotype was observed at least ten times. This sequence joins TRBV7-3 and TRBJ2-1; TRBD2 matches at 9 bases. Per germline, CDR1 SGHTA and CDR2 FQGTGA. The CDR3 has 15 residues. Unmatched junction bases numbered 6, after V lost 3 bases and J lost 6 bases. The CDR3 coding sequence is TGTGCCAGCAGCTTTAGCGGGGGCCCGGGCAATGAGCAGTTCTTC. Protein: CASSFSGGPGNEQFF.

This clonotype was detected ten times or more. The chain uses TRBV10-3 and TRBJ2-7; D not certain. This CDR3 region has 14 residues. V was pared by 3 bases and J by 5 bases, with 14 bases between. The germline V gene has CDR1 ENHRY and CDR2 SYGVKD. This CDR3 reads CAISDTVGSNEQYF. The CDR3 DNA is TGTGCCATCAGTGACACCGTCGGGTCCAACGAGCAGTACTTC.

CDR3 amino acids: CASSVVGGYTDTQYF. The CDR3, as DNA: TGTGCCAGCAGCGTGGTTGGGGGCTACACAGATACGCAGTATTTT. V is TRBV2 and J is TRBJ2-3, with D possibly being TRBD1 (6 bases). The germline V gene encodes CDR1 SNHLY and CDR2 FYNNEI. V shed 6 bases and J shed 2 bases, with 15 bases lying between them. The CDR3 consists of 15 residues.

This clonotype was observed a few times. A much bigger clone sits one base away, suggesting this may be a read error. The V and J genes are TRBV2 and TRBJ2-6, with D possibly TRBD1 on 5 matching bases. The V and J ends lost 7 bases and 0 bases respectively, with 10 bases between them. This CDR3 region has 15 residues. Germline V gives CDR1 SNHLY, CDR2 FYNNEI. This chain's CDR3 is CASNLQASGANVLTF. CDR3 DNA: TGTGCCAGCAACCTACAGGCCTCTGGGGCCAACGTCCTGACTTTC.

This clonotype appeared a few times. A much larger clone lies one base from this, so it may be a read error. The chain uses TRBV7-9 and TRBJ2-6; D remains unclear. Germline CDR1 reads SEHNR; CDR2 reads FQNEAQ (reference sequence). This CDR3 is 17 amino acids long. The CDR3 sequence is CSSSLVGRGHGANVLTF. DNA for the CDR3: TGTTCCAGCAGCTTAGTTGGCCGCGGTCATGGGGCCAACGTCCTGACTTTC.

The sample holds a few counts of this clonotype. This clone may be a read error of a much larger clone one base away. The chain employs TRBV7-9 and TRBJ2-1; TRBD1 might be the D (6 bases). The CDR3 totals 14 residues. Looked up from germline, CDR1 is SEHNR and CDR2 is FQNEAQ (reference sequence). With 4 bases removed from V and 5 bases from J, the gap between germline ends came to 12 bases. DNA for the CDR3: TGTGCCAGCAGCTGGGCCAGGGGCGACAATGAGCAGTTCTTC. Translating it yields CASSWARGDNEQFF.

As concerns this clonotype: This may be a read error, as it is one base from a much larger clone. This chain's CDR3 is CASSEDIRASGGNEQYF. CDR3 DNA: TGTGCCAGCAGTGAAGACATAAGGGCTAGCGGGGGGAATGAGCAGTACTTC. The V call is TRBV6-1, the J call TRBJ2-7, with TRBD2 matching over 11 bases. Germline lookup yields CDR1 MNHNS and CDR2 SASEGT. Trimming cost V 1 base and J 7 bases; bases outside gene matches: 12. The CDR3 has 17 amino acids.

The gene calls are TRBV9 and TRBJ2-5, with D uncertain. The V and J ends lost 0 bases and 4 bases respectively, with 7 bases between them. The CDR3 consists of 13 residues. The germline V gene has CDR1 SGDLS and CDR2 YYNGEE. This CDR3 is CASSVADGETQYF. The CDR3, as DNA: TGTGCCAGCAGCGTAGCGGACGGAGAGACCCAGTACTTC. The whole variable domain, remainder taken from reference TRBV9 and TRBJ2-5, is DSGVTQTPKHLITATGQRVTLRCSPRSGDLSVYWYQQSLDQGLQFLIQYYNGEERAKGNILERFSAQQFPDLHSELNLSSLELGDSALYFCASSVADGETQYFGPGTRLLVL.

The CDR3 DNA sequence: TGCGCCAGCAGCACGATTTTAACAGGGGTGGACGAGCAGTACTTC. Protein product: CASSTILTGVDEQYF. This chain uses TRBV5-1 with TRBJ2-7, with 7 bases that match TRBD1. The V segment lost 4 bases and the J segment 5 bases; nucleotides outside the gene matches: 12. The CDR3 is 15 amino acids. In germline, CDR1 is SGHRS, CDR2 YFSETQ.

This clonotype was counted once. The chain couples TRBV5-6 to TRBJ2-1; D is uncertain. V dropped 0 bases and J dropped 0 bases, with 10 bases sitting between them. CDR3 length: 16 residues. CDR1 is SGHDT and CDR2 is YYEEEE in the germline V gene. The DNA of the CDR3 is TGTGCCAGCAGCTTGGGGCTCCTGAGCTCCTACAATGAGCAGTTCTTC. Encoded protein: CASSLGLLSSYNEQFF.

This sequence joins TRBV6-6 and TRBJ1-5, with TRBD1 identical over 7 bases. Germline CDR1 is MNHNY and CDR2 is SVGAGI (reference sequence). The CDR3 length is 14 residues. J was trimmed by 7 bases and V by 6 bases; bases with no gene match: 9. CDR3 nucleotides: TGTGCCAGCAGATCCACAGGGGAATTACAGCCCCAGCATTTT. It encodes CASRSTGELQPQHF.

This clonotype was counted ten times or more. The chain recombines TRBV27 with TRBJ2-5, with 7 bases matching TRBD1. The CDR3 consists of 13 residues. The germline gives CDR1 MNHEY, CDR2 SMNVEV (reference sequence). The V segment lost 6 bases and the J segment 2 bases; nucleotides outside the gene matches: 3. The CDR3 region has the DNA TGTGCCAGCAGACGGGACAGTCAAGAGACCCAGTACTTC. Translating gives CASRRDSQETQYF.

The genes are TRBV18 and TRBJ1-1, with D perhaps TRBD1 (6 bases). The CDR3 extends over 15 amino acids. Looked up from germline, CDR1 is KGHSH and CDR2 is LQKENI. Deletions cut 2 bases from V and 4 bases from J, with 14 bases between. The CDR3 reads CASSPGLRRGTEAFF. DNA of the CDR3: TGTGCCAGCTCACCAGGTCTTCGCAGGGGCACTGAAGCTTTCTTT.

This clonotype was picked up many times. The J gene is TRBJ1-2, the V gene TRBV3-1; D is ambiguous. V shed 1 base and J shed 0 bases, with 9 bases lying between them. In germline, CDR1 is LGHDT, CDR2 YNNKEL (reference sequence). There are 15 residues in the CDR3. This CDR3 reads CASSQGVSSNYGYTF. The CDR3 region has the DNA TGTGCCAGCAGCCAAGGAGTCAGCTCTAACTATGGCTACACCTTC. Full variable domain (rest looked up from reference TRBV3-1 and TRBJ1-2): DTAVSQTPKYLVTQMGNDKSIKCEQNLGHDTMYWYKQDSKKFLKIMFSYNNKELIINETVPNRFSPKSPDKAHLNLHINSLELGDSAVYFCASSQGVSSNYGYTFGSGTRLTVV.

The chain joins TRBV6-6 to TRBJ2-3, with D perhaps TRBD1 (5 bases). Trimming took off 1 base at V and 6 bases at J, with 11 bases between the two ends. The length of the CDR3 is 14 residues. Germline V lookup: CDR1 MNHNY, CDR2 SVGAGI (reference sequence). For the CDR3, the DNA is TGTGCCAGCAGTTACTTAGGGGCCCGGGATACGCAGTATTTT. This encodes CASSYLGARDTQYF.

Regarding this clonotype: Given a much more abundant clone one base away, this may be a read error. CDR3 in amino acids: CSASPGLALETQFF. The CDR3 bases are TGCAGTGCTTCGCCGGGACTAGCGTTAGAGACCCAGTTCTTC. The chain recombines TRBV20-1 with TRBJ2-5; 10 bases are a match to TRBD2. The DNA end is a closer match to TRBJ2-1, so the J assignment may be wrong. The CDR3 is 14 amino acids. The germline gives CDR1 DFQATT, CDR2 SNEGSKA (reference sequence).

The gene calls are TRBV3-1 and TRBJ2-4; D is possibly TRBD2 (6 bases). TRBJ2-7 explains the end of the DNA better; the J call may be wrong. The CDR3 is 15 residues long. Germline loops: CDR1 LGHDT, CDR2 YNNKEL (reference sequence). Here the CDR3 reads CASSQDRDSTYEQYF. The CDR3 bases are TGTGCCAGCAGCCAAGATAGGGACTCCACCTACGAGCAGTACTTC.

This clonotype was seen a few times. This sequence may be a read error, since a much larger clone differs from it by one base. The CDR3 DNA reads TGTGTCAGCAGCCAGACAGGGTCGTTCTTCCACGAGCAGTACTTC. Translating it yields CVSSQTGSFFHEQYF. The chain uses TRBV7-9 and TRBJ2-7; 7 bases agree with TRBD1. Germline values: CDR1 SEHNR, CDR2 FQNEAQ (reference sequence). This CDR3 contains 15 residues.

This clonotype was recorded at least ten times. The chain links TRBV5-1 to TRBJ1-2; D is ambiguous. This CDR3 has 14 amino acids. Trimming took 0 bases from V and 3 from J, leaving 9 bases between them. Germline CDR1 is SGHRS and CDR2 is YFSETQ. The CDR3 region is CASSLEVTDYGYTF. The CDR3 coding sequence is TGCGCCAGCAGCTTGGAGGTGACGGACTATGGCTACACCTTC.

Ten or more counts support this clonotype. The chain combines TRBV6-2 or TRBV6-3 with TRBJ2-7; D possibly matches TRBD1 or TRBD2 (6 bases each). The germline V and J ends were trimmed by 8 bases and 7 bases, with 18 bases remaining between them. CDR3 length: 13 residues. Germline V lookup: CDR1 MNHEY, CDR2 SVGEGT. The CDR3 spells CASSWSGAAEQYF. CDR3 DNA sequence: TGTGCCAGCTCTTGGTCGGGGGCGGCGGAGCAGTACTTC.

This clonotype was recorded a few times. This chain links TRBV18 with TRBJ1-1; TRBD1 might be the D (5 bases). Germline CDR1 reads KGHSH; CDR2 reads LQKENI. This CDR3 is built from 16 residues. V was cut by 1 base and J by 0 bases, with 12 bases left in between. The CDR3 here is CASSPRLQGLNTEAFF. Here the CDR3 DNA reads TGTGCCAGCTCACCACGACTGCAGGGACTGAACACTGAAGCTTTCTTT.